This T cell receptor (beta chain) is drawn from a study of blood T cells in healthy people across ages. Donor samples were obtained from healthy Caucasian individuals from Russia, aged about 6 to 95. General study points: Naive T cell percentage strongly correlated with TCR beta diversity. There were more naive CD4+ cells and higher diversity in long-lived donors than in aged donors.

CDR1 and CDR2 from the germline V gene are DFQATT and SNEGSKA (reference sequence). The CDR3 extends over 13 amino acids. The V end lost 5 bases, the J end lost 1 base, and 11 bases lay between the germline ends. With regard to this clonotype: Its target is not known.

Using a J-beta primer mix together with a sample-barcoded 5' primer, a second PCR was run for roughly 7 to 11 cycles. Each cDNA molecule received a tag from a template-switch adaptor that had 12 random nucleotides. TCRdb re-derived calls from the 5' RACE reads in MiXCR, one entry per CDR3 protein. The sample lists about 1.1 million distinct CDR3 sequences, roughly two fifths occurring once. The sequenced sample was blood. This chain uses TRBV20-1 with TRBJ1-2, with D perhaps matching TRBD1 (5 bases). This clonotype was sampled from a young man in good health. The CDR3 spells CSARRDGNYGYTF. CDR3 in DNA: TGCAGTGCTCGGAGGGACGGTAACTATGGCTACACCTTC.